The T cell receptor beta chain under discussion was sequenced for a study of CD8 T cells in ankylosing spondylitis. TCRdb itself ran the 5' RACE reads through MiXCR, one entry per CDR3 protein. The sample has 700,000 to 850,000 distinct CDR3 sequences, 10% to 15% seen once. Whole-study results and caveats: Seven to nine highly homologous variants formed a TCR beta motif that appeared characteristic of ankylosing spondylitis blood.

V was clipped by 3 bases and J by 7 bases; unmatched bases: 3. The CDR3 is made up of 13 amino acids. Germline CDR1 is PRHDT and CDR2 is FYEKMQ (reference sequence). Of note for this clonotype: Its antigen remains unidentified.

The sequenced sample was blood, either unsorted or a sorted T cell fraction (not recorded which). The chain is built from TRBV13 and TRBJ1-2; 9 bases agree with TRBD1. The sequence derives from a male donor with ankylosing spondylitis. The CDR3 region is CASSFRTGAGYTF. CDR3 bases: TGTGCCAGCAGCTTCCGGACAGGGGCTGGCTACACCTTC.